This T cell receptor (beta chain) was captured by sequencing in a study of T-cell reconstitution after alpha-beta-depleted transplantation in children. Study results and caveats: Where alpha-beta T cells came from about two months after transplant was reportedly several hundred expanded graft clones.

This clonotype was recorded many times. The antigen remains undetermined. The CDR3 has 15 residues. The V and J ends lost 6 bases and 3 bases respectively, with 15 bases between them. This sample's TCRbeta library carried unique molecular identifier barcodes. TCRdb passed the PCR reads through MiXCR, listing each CDR3 protein once. The table records hundreds of thousands of distinct CDR3 sequences, about an eighth of them present only once. The receptor's source is a male patient between 5 and 17 years old who had a stem cell transplant for acute myeloid leukemia, so the T cells may come from the graft donor. The sequencing here drew on PBMCs, mostly from graft donor cells, taken 360 days after TCRalphabeta/CD19-depleted stem cell transplant. The chain uses TRBV12-3 or TRBV12-4 and TRBJ2-1; maybe TRBD1 (6 bases). CDR3 DNA sequence: TGTGCCAGCAGCCTTTACAGGGTTGGCTACAATGAGCAGTTCTTC. Translating gives CASSLYRVGYNEQFF.